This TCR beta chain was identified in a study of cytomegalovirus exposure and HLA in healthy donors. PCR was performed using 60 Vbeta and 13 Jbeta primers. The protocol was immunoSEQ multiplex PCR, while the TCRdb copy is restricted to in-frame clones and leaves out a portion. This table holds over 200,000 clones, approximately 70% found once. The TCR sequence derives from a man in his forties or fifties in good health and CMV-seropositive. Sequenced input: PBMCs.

CDR3: CASRGQGNQPQHF. In DNA, the CDR3 is TGTGCCAGCAGAGGACAGGGTAACCAGCCCCAGCATTTT. This chain joins TRBV27 and TRBJ1-5, with 8 bases identical to TRBD1. There are 13 residues in the CDR3. Unmatched junction bases numbered 5, after V lost 6 bases and J lost 7 bases. The germline gives CDR1 MNHEY, CDR2 SMNVEV (reference sequence).